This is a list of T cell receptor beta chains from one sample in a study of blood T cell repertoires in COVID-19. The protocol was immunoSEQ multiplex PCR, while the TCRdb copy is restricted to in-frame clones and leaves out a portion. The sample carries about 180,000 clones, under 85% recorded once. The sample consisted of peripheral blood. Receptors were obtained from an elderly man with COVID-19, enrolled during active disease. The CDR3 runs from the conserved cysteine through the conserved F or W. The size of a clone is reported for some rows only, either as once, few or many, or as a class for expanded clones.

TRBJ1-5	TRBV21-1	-	CASSADSSNQPQHF
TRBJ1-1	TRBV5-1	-	CASSLTGNTEAFF
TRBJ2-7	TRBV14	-	CASSQARSYEQYF
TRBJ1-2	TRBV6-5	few	CASRNSGEGGYGYTF
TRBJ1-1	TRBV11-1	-	CASSFQILSNTEAFF
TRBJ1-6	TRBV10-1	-	CASRPDRNSPLHF
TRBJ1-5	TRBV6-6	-	CATSGTQNQPQHF
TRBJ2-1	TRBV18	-	CASSPRQGRDEQFF
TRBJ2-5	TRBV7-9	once	CASSTATGGGETQYF
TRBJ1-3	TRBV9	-	CASSVAGTPSGNTIYF
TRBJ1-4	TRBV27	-	CASSLRATGRLLREKLFF
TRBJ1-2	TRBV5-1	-	CASSVDRDGSYTF
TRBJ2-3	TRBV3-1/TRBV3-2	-	CASSQGLRVWVTDTQYF
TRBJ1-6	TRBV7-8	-	CASSLAPGSLHF
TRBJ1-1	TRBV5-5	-	CASSPRLGTVNTEAFF
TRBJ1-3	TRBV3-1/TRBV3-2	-	CASSQRRALSGNTIYF
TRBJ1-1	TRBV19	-	CASKDTRGMNTEAFF